These 27 T cell receptor beta chains were all obtained from the same sample, sequenced in a study of blood T cells in healthy people across ages. A second PCR of 7 to 11 cycles used a sample-barcoded 5' primer and a J-beta primer mix. A single record per CDR3 protein comes from TCRdb applying MiXCR to the 5' RACE reads. The repertoire consists of more than 650,000 distinct CDR3 sequences, with 25% to 30% occurring once and the leading ten covering roughly 3.1%. This sample also belongs to another study, concerning T cells of mothers and their children.

The sample taken for sequencing was blood. The receptors here all came from a boy under 18 in good health.

The V gene is TRBV20-1, the J gene TRBJ1-5; 9 nucleotides line up with TRBD1. The germline V gene encodes CDR1 DFQATT and CDR2 SNEGSKA (reference sequence). Losses at the gene ends were 5 bases for V and 7 bases for J; bases not matched to a gene: 9. There are 14 residues in the CDR3. The CDR3 DNA follows: TGCAGTGCTTACGACAGGGGGAGTTTGCAGCCCCAGCATTTT. It codes for CSAYDRGSLQPQHF.

The chain has TRBV29-1 and TRBJ1-1; TRBD1 matches at 7 bases. Germline lookup yields CDR1 SQVTM and CDR2 ANQGSEA. The CDR3 is made up of 15 amino acids. V was pared by 0 bases and J by 4 bases, with 8 bases of the junction left unmatched. The CDR3 region has the DNA TGCAGCGTTGAAGACACCGGGACAGCGAGCACTGAAGCTTTCTTT. Amino acids: CSVEDTGTASTEAFF.

This chain joins TRBV20-1 and TRBJ1-1; no reliable D call. This CDR3 spans 14 amino acids. Germline V gives CDR1 DFQATT, CDR2 SNEGSKA (reference sequence). V shed 0 bases and J shed 5 bases, with 13 bases lying between them. The CDR3 nucleotides are TGCAGTGCTAGAGAGGACGTAGGGAGGACTGAAGCTTTCTTT. Its translation is CSAREDVGRTEAFF.

This clonotype was seen a few times. This chain joins TRBV5-1 and TRBJ2-1; D is unresolved. V was pared by 7 bases and J by 5 bases, with 7 bases between. Per germline, CDR1 SGHRS and CDR2 YFSETQ. This CDR3 has 11 amino acids. DNA for the CDR3: TGCGCCAGCGCGAAAAACAATGAGCAGTTCTTC. This codes for CASAKNNEQFF.

This clonotype was observed a few times. This chain connects TRBV5-1 to TRBJ1-4, with D maybe TRBD1 (6 bases). Germline CDR1 SGHRS, CDR2 YFSETQ. This CDR3 spans 13 amino acids. Trimming cost V 5 bases and J 8 bases, with 13 bases left between them. The DNA for the CDR3 is TGCGCCAGCAGTGGACAGAAGAAGGAAAAACTGTTTTTT. This encodes CASSGQKKEKLFF.

The chain joins TRBV12-3 or TRBV12-4 to TRBJ2-7; a weak D match, TRBD2 (5 bases). CDR3 length: 13 residues. Trimming stripped 9 bases from V and 3 bases from J, with 15 bases between. CDR3 in amino acids: CASTDGNLYEQYF. The CDR3 DNA is TGTGCCAGTACCGACGGGAACCTCTACGAGCAGTACTTC.

The V call is TRBV20-1, the J call TRBJ2-3, with 9 bases fitting TRBD1. V lost 6 bases to trimming and J lost 0 bases; unmatched junction nucleotides: 10. This CDR3 is 16 amino acids long. Germline V lookup: CDR1 DFQATT, CDR2 SNEGSKA (reference sequence). This CDR3 is CSAPFPGQGSTDTQYF. CDR3 nucleotide sequence: TGCAGTGCGCCCTTCCCGGGACAGGGAAGCACAGATACGCAGTATTTT.

The DNA of the CDR3 is TGCAGTGCTAGACAGGAGTACGGATCCTACGAGCAGTACTTC. Amino acid sequence: CSARQEYGSYEQYF. The chain recombines TRBV20-1 with TRBJ2-7; D gene uncertain. V lost 2 bases and J 1 base, leaving 12 bases between the germline ends. Germline values: CDR1 DFQATT, CDR2 SNEGSKA (reference sequence). The CDR3 is made up of 14 amino acids.

This clonotype was seen only once. In this CDR3 the conserved last residue, phenylalanine or tryptophan, is missing, so a read error is likely. V is TRBV12-3 or TRBV12-4 and J is TRBJ2-3, with unresolved D. The CDR3 loop spans 15 amino acids. V lost 6 bases, J lost 0 bases, and 13 bases lay in between. The CDR3 DNA follows: TGTGCCAGCAGCCCCTTCGGTAGAAGCACAGATACGCAGTATTCT. Amino acid sequence: CASSPFGRSTDTQYS.

This clonotype was seen ten or more times. This rearrangement joins TRBV24-1 to TRBJ2-5, with D possibly being TRBD1 or TRBD2 (5 bases each). Germline V lookup: CDR1 KGHDR, CDR2 SFDVKD. V lost 2 bases and J lost 5, with 14 bases in between. CDR3 size: 15 residues. In nucleotides, the CDR3 is TGTGCCACCAGTGATTCCCGGATGGGGGTGGAGACCCAGTACTTC. This encodes CATSDSRMGVETQYF.

As DNA, the CDR3 is TGCAGTCCGCGGGACAGGGTCAGCTACGAGCAGTACTTC. Amino acids: CSPRDRVSYEQYF. The chain recombines TRBV20-1 with TRBJ2-7; 9 positions agree with TRBD1. This CDR3 spans 13 amino acids. CDR1 is DFQATT, CDR2 SNEGSKA, per germline (reference sequence). Unmatched junction bases numbered 8, after V lost 8 bases and J lost 3 bases.

This clonotype has just a few counts. The CDR3 nucleotides are TGTGCCAGCAGCTTAGCCCCCCAAGGGATAATGGTAGCTTTCTTT. As protein: CASSLAPQGIMVAFF. V is TRBV7-8 and J is TRBJ1-1; D is unclear. V lost 0 bases and J 10 bases, leaving 18 bases between the germline ends. In germline, CDR1 is SGHVS, CDR2 FQNEAQ. The CDR3 loop spans 15 amino acids.

This chain connects TRBV28 to TRBJ1-4; no reliable D call. CDR3 length equals 14 residues. V lost 10 bases and J lost 0, with 12 bases in between. Looked up from germline, CDR1 is MDHEN and CDR2 is SYDVKM. CDR3 residues: CAISVSATNEKLFF. As DNA, the CDR3 is TGTGCCATCTCAGTTAGTGCAACTAATGAAAAACTGTTTTTT.

This clonotype was recorded a few times. The rearrangement joins TRBV24-1 to TRBJ2-5, with 9 bases identical to TRBD1. In germline, CDR1 is KGHDR, CDR2 SFDVKD. V lost 9 bases, J lost 5 bases, and 6 bases stayed unmatched. CDR3 length: 13 amino acids. This CDR3 reads CATRDREAETQYF. Written as DNA, the CDR3 is TGTGCCACCCGGGACAGGGAAGCCGAGACCCAGTACTTC.

The V gene is TRBV6-1, the J gene TRBJ2-1; TRBD2 agrees at 8 bases. J was trimmed by 6 bases and V by 7 bases; bases with no gene match: 11. The CDR3 length is 15 residues. Germline values: CDR1 MNHNS, CDR2 SASEGT. CDR3 nucleotide sequence: TGTGCCAGCATCAAGCGGGGACTAGGGGGCAATGAGCAGTTCTTC. Translating gives CASIKRGLGGNEQFF.

The chain couples TRBV5-4 to TRBJ2-7; TRBD1 is a possible D gene (6 bases). Looked up from germline, CDR1 is SGHNT and CDR2 is YYREEE (reference sequence). The CDR3 spans 15 residues. Trimming cost V 0 bases and J 2 bases, with 12 bases left between them. The DNA for the CDR3 is TGTGCCAGCAGCTTGGAACAGGGAAGGACCTACGAGCAGTACTTC. Amino acids: CASSLEQGRTYEQYF.

CDR3 in amino acids: CAWSSRRNTEAFF. The CDR3 DNA reads as TGTGCCTGGAGTTCGCGGCGGAACACTGAAGCTTTCTTT. The V and J genes are TRBV30 and TRBJ1-1, with unresolved D. Per germline, CDR1 GTSNPN and CDR2 SVGIG (reference sequence). Trimming removed 2 bases from V and 1 base from J, with 8 bases in between. The length of the CDR3 is 13 residues.

In this sample, this clonotype turned up a few times. This chain connects TRBV7-6 to TRBJ2-5, with D possibly TRBD1 on 5 matching bases. Germline assignment: CDR1 SGHVS and CDR2 FNYEAQ. The V end was cut by 5 bases, the J end by 5 bases, with 12 bases between. The CDR3 loop spans 13 amino acids. The CDR3: CASSPGFWETQYF. DNA of the CDR3: TGTGCCAGCAGCCCAGGGTTTTGGGAGACCCAGTACTTC.

The V call is TRBV2, the J call TRBJ2-1; D ambiguous. The CDR3 runs to 12 residues. The V and J ends lost 3 bases and 6 bases respectively, with 6 bases between them. CDR1 is SNHLY and CDR2 is FYNNEI in the germline V gene. In DNA form, the CDR3 reads TGTGCCAGCAGTGACCAGTTCAATGAGCAGTTCTTC. This sequence encodes CASSDQFNEQFF.

This chain links TRBV2 with TRBJ2-1, with TRBD1 matching 10 bases. Germline V gene data show CDR1 as SNHLY and CDR2 as FYNNEI. The CDR3 contains 18 residues. Trimming cost V 4 bases and J 1 base; bases outside gene matches: 10. CDR3 in DNA: TGTGCCAGCAGTGTGCGGGACAGGGGCGTCCGGTCCTACAATGAGCAGTTCTTC. It is translated as CASSVRDRGVRSYNEQFF. Complete variable domain (other parts from reference TRBV2 and TRBJ2-1): EPEVTQTPSHQVTQMGQEVILRCVPISNHLYFYWYRQILGQKVEFLVSFYNNEISEKSEIFDDQFSVERPDGSNFTLKIRSTKLEDSAMYFCASSVRDRGVRSYNEQFFGPGTRLTVL.

V is TRBV7-9 and J is TRBJ2-5; the match to TRBD2 covers 7 bases. This CDR3 spans 16 amino acids. Losses at the gene ends were 5 bases for V and 5 bases for J; bases not matched to a gene: 14. Per germline, CDR1 SEHNR and CDR2 FQNEAQ (reference sequence). The CDR3 here is CASSLLASPAQETQYF. The DNA for the CDR3 is TGTGCCAGCAGCCTACTAGCGAGCCCCGCACAGGAGACCCAGTACTTC.

This clonotype was recorded at least ten times. This chain links TRBV4-1 with TRBJ2-1; 8 bases align to TRBD1. Germline CDR1 reads MGHRA; CDR2 reads YSYEKL. The CDR3 is made up of 14 amino acids. Trimming took 2 bases from V and 7 from J; bases not matched to a gene: 4. CDR3 sequence reads: CASSQSGGPNEQFF. The CDR3 DNA reads as TGCGCCAGCAGCCAATCAGGGGGCCCGAATGAGCAGTTCTTC.

A few counts support this clonotype. The chain recombines TRBV10-1 with TRBJ2-5, with D perhaps given as TRBD1 or TRBD2 (6 bases each). The CDR3 totals 13 residues. V was clipped by 2 bases and J by 5 bases, with 9 bases between them. From germline, CDR1 is WNHNN and CDR2 SYGVQD (reference sequence). CDR3 protein: CASSEGGPETQYF. The CDR3 bases are TGCGCCAGCAGTGAGGGGGGGCCGGAGACCCAGTACTTC.

This clonotype appeared a few times. The rearrangement links TRBV5-5 to TRBJ1-4; 9 bases are a match to TRBD1. This CDR3 region has 16 residues. CDR1 and CDR2 from the germline V gene are SGHKS and YYEKEE (reference sequence). With 2 bases clipped from V and 5 bases from J, the junction kept 7 bases outside the gene matches. Here the CDR3 reads CASSFGQGFQNEKLFF. The DNA of the CDR3 is TGTGCCAGCAGCTTCGGACAGGGGTTTCAGAATGAAAAACTGTTTTTT.

This clonotype has only a few counts. CDR3 coding DNA: TGTGCCAGCAGTTACTCCGGGACAACTAATGAAAAACTGTTTTTT. As protein: CASSYSGTTNEKLFF. The chain employs TRBV6-5 and TRBJ1-4; D not certain. Trimming stripped 0 bases from V and 0 bases from J, with 5 bases between. This CDR3 is built from 15 residues. Germline assignment: CDR1 MNHEY and CDR2 SVGAGI.

In this sample, this clonotype turned up a few times. The J gene is TRBJ2-7, the V gene TRBV29-1; possible D gene TRBD1, 7 bases. From germline, CDR1 is SQVTM and CDR2 ANQGSEA. This CDR3 has 12 residues. V lost 6 bases and J 4 bases, leaving 13 bases between the germline ends. CDR3 in amino acids: CSVKQGTYEQYF. CDR3 nucleotide sequence: TGCAGCGTCAAACAGGGGACTTACGAGCAGTACTTC.

This clonotype came up a few times. The chain joins TRBV12-3 or TRBV12-4 to TRBJ2-6; 9 bases agree with TRBD1. This CDR3 is 19 amino acids long. The V and J ends lost 1 base and 5 bases, in that order; junction bases with no gene match: 12. CDR3 amino acids: CASSLGDRVVVIRANVLTF. The CDR3 nucleotides read TGTGCCAGCAGTTTAGGGGACAGGGTAGTCGTGATTAGGGCCAACGTCCTGACTTTC.